A selection of T cell receptor beta chains follows, all from one sample in a study of shared clonotypes between healthy human individuals. Assay used: immunoSEQ multiplex PCR; TCRdb lists only in-frame clones, some missing. In the table there are some 490,000 clones, 70% to 85% of which are singletons. Sequenced input: PBMCs. Every receptor here comes from a woman in her 40s in good health. Some clones in this sample may be carry-over from other donors' samples. Each CDR3 is given with its conserved first and last residue. The D gene is left open where the match is weak. Size is stated for part of the rows, as once, few or many counts, or as a class when the clone is expanded.

cdr3_length	v_call	j_call	d_call	clone_size	cdr3_aa	cdr3_nt
16	TRBV15	TRBJ1-2	.	.	CATSRDAVTLIYGYTF	TGTGCCACCAGCAGAGACGCAGTTACGCTGATCTATGGCTACACCTTC
16	TRBV23-1	TRBJ1-2	TRBD1	.	CASSQSPDRGLFGYTF	TGCGCCAGCAGTCAATCGCCGGACAGGGGGCTCTTTGGCTACACCTTC
16	TRBV16	TRBJ2-5	.	.	CASSHRTGSGQETQYF	TGTGCCAGCAGCCATAGAACAGGGAGCGGCCAAGAGACCCAGTACTTC
12	TRBV6-6	TRBJ2-4	.	.	CASRSGMNIQYF	TGTGCCAGCCGGTCGGGAATGAACATTCAGTACTTC
15	TRBV28	TRBJ2-2	.	.	CASSRGAVATGELFF	TGTGCCAGCAGCCGCGGGGCGGTGGCCACCGGGGAGCTGTTTTTT
14	TRBV30	TRBJ2-1	.	.	CAWTRGTSYNEQFF	TGTGCCTGGACAAGAGGGACTTCCTACAATGAGCAGTTCTTC
19	TRBV7-2	TRBJ1-5	TRBD1	few	CASSLGSGQGPYSNQPQHF	TGTGCCAGCAGCTTAGGGTCGGGACAGGGGCCGTATAGCAATCAGCCCCAGCATTTT
15	TRBV5-4	TRBJ1-3	TRBD1	.	CASSFGDRDGNTIYF	TGTGCCAGCAGCTTTGGAGACAGGGATGGAAACACCATATATTTT
14	TRBV5-6	TRBJ1-6	.	few	CASSLWGPNSPLHF	TGTGCCAGCAGCTTGTGGGGACCAAATTCACCCCTCCACTTT
14	TRBV7-9	TRBJ2-2	.	.	CASSSGGQIGELFF	TGTGCCAGCAGCTCTGGGGGGCAGATCGGGGAGCTGTTTTTT
15	TRBV5-1	TRBJ2-1	TRBD1	.	CASSLGGTGVHEQFF	TGCGCCAGCAGCCTTGGCGGGACAGGGGTTCATGAGCAGTTCTTC
15	TRBV5-1	TRBJ1-1	.	.	CASSSGQGQNTEAFF	TGCGCCAGCAGCTCGGGACAAGGGCAGAACACTGAAGCTTTCTTT
14	TRBV18	TRBJ2-7	.	.	CASSPETTRYEQYF	TGTGCCAGCTCACCGGAGACAACCCGCTACGAGCAGTACTTC
16	TRBV28	TRBJ2-5	TRBD2	once	CASSLSSGRAVGTQYF	TGTGCCAGCAGTTTATCTAGCGGGAGGGCCGTAGGGACCCAGTACTTC
18	TRBV7-9	TRBJ2-2	.	.	CASSLASGTTSNTGELFF	TGTGCCAGCAGCTTAGCTTCGGGGACAACTTCCAACACCGGGGAGCTGTTTTTT